Presented here are 4 T cell receptor beta chains from one specimen sequenced in a study of cytomegalovirus exposure and HLA in healthy donors. Primers for the PCR totalled 60 Vbeta and 13 Jbeta. TCRdb keeps only in-frame clones here, not all; method: immunoSEQ multiplex PCR. The sample holds 200,000 to 250,000 clones, 65% to 85% seen once. Sequences were obtained from PBMCs. These receptors all come from a boy between 2 and 10 years old in good health and CMV-seronegative.

Notes on this clone: The same CDR3 arises from other DNA sequences in this sample as well. V and J are TRBV15 and TRBJ1-5; possible D gene TRBD1, 5 bases. Germline V gives CDR1 LNHNV, CDR2 YYDKDF (reference sequence). The CDR3 runs 13 residues. Trimming pared 1 base from V and 7 bases from J, leaving 8 bases between. CDR3 region: CATSRGGGQPQHF. CDR3 nucleotides: TGTGCCACCAGCAGAGGGGGGGGGCAGCCCCAGCATTTT.

The count of this clone is one. The rearrangement links TRBV10-3 to TRBJ2-1, with D possibly TRBD2 on 6 matching bases. The CDR3 runs 16 residues. Looked up from germline, CDR1 is ENHRY and CDR2 is SYGVKD. V was clipped by 0 bases and J by 6 bases, with 15 bases between them. CDR3 in DNA: TGTGCCATCAGTGAGTCTACAGGACTACCCTCCAATGAGCAGTTCTTC. Its translation: CAISESTGLPSNEQFF.

CDR3 coding DNA: TGTGCCAGCAGTTCGGCTAGCGGGGACCAAGAGACCCAGTACTTC. Its translation is CASSSASGDQETQYF. The V gene is TRBV5-6, the J gene TRBJ2-5, with 9 bases matching TRBD2. CDR1 SGHDT and CDR2 YYEEEE come from the germline V gene. The CDR3 spans 15 residues. V lost 5 bases, J lost 0 bases, and 5 bases stayed unmatched.

There are a few counts of this clone. The chain links TRBV5-1 to TRBJ2-7, with D possibly TRBD2 on 5 matching bases. The CDR3 is 15 amino acids. Trimming took off 4 bases at V and 0 bases at J, with 14 bases between the two ends. The germline V gene encodes CDR1 SGHRS and CDR2 YFSETQ. The CDR3 loop is CASSTSSAISYEQYF. In DNA form, the CDR3 reads TGCGCCAGCAGCACTAGTAGCGCCATCTCCTACGAGCAGTACTTC.